This TCR beta chain was observed in a study of cytomegalovirus exposure and HLA in healthy donors. This PCR relied on a set of 60 Vbeta primers and 13 Jbeta primers. This table comes from immunoSEQ multiplex PCR, and its TCRdb copy is limited to in-frame clones, with some not included. Of around 130,000 clones in the sample, 80% were seen once. The junction had 11 bases not matched to a gene; V was cut back by 5 bases and J by 4 bases. The length of the CDR3 is 17 residues. Germline V lookup: CDR1 SGHVS, CDR2 FNYEAQ. This clonotype originated in a man aged 25 to 45 in good health and CMV-seronegative. The chain carries TRBV7-6 and TRBJ2-1; 10 positions match TRBD2. The sequencing input was PBMCs. The DNA of the CDR3 is TGTGCCAGCAGCCGAAGCCCCGGGACTAGCGAGTACAATGAGCAGTTCTTC. Translating it yields CASSRSPGTSEYNEQFF.